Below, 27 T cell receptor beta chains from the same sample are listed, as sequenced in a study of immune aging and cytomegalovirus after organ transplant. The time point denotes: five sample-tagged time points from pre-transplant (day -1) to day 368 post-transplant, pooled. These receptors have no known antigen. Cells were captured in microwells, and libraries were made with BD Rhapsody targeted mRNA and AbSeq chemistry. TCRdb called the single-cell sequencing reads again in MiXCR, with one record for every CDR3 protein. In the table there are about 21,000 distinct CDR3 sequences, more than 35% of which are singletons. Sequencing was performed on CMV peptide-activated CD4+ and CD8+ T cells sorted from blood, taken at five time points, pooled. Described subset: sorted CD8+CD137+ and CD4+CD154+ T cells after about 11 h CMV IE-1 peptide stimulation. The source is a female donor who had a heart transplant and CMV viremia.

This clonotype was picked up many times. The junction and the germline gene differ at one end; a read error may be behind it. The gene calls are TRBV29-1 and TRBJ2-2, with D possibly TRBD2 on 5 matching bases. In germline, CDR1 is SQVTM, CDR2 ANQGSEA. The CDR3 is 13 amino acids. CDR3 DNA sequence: TGCAGCGTTCACAACACGGGCCCCGGGGAGCTGTCTTTT. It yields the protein CSVHNTGPGELSF.

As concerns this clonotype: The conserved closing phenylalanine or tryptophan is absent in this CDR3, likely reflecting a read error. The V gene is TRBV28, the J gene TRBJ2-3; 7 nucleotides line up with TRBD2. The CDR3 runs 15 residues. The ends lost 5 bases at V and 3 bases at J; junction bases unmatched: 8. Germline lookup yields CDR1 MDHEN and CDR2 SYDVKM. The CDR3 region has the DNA TGTGCCAGCAGTACCTCTAGCGGAATGACAGATACGCAGTATATT. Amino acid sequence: CASSTSSGMTDTQYI.

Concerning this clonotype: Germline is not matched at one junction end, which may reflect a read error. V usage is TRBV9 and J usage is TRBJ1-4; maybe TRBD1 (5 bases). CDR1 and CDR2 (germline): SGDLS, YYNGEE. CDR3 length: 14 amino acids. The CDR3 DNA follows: TGTGTCAGCAGCGTTGGGGCCTTCGATGAAAAACTGTTTTTT. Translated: CVSSVGAFDEKLFF.

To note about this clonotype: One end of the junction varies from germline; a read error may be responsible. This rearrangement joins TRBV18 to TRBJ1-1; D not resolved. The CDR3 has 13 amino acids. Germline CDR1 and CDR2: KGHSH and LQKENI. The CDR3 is CASSPILYTEALF. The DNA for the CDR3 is TGTGCCAGCTCACCGATTCTCTACACAGAAGCTCTCTTT.

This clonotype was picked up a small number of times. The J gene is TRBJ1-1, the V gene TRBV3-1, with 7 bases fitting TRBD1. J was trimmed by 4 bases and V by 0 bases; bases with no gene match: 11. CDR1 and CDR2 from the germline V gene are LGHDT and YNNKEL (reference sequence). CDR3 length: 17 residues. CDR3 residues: CASSQDRALQGSTEAFF. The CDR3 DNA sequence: TGTGCCAGCAGCCAAGACCGGGCTCTACAGGGGAGCACTGAAGCTTTCTTT.

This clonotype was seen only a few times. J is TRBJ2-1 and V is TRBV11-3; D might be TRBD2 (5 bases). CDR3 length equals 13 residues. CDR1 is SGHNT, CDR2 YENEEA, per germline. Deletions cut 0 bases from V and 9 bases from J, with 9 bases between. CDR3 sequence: CASSLERGREQFF. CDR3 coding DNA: TGTGCCAGCAGCTTAGAGAGAGGGCGTGAGCAGTTCTTC.

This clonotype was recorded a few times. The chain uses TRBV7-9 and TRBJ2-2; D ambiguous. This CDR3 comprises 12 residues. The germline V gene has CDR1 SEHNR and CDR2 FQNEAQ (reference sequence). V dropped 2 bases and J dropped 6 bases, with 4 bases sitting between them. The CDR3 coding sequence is TGTGCCAGCAGCTTATCCTCCGGGGAGCTGTTTTTT. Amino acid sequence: CASSLSSGELFF. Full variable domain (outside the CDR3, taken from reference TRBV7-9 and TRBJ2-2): DTGVSQNPRHKITKRGQNVTFRCDPISEHNRLYWYRQTLGQGPEFLTYFQNEAQLEKSRLLSDRFSAERPKGSFSTLEIQRTEQGDSAMYLCASSLSSGELFFGEGSRLTVL.

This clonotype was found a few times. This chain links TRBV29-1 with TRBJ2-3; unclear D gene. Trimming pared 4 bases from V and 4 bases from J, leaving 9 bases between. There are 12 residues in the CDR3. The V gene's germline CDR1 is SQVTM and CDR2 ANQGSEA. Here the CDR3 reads CSVVPSPDTQYF. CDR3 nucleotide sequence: TGCAGCGTTGTGCCCAGCCCAGATACGCAGTATTTT.

CDR3 region: CASSTRGGYGYTF. CDR3 nucleotides: TGTGCCAGCAGCACCCGGGGGGGATATGGCTACACCTTC. The J gene is TRBJ1-2, the V gene TRBV7-8, with D tentatively TRBD1 (5 bases). Trimming took off 5 bases at V and 5 bases at J, with 12 bases between the two ends. The CDR3 has 13 amino acids. Per the germline V gene, CDR1 is SGHVS and CDR2 is FQNEAQ.

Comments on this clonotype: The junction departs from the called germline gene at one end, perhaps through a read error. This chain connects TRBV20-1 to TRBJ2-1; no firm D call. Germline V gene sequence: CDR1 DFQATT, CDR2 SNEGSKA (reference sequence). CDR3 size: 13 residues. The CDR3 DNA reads TGCAGTGCTAGGGAAGCCCTTTACAATGAACAGTCCTTC. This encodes CSAREALYNEQSF.

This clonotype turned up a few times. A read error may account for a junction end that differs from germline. The CDR3 protein is CASNLRGTGELFF. The CDR3 nucleotides read TGTGCCAGCAACTTGAGAGGCACCGGGGAGCTGTTTTTT. V usage is TRBV5-6 and J usage is TRBJ2-2, with D unclear. Germline V gene lookup returns CDR1 SGHDT and CDR2 YYEEEE. The CDR3 has 13 amino acids.

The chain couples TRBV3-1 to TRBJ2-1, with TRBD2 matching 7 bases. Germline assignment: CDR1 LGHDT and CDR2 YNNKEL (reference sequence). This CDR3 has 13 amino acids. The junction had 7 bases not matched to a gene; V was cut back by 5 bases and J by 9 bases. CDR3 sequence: CASSSGLDPEQFF. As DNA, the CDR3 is TGTGCCAGCAGCAGCGGACTAGATCCTGAGCAGTTCTTC.

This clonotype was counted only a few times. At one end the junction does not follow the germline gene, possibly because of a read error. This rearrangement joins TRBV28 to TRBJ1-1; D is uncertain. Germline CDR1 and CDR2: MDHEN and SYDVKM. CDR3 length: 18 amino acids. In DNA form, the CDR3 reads TGTGCCGGCAGTTTATCTGGAGGGCCCTGGGCTGTAAGCACTGAGGCTTTCTTT. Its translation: CAGSLSGGPWAVSTEAFF.

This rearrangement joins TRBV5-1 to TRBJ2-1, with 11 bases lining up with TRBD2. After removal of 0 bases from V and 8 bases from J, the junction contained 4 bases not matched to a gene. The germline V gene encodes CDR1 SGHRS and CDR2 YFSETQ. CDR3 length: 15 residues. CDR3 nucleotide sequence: TGCGCCAGCAGCTTGGTCCTAGCGGGAGGCGATGAGCAGTTCTTC. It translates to CASSLVLAGGDEQFF.

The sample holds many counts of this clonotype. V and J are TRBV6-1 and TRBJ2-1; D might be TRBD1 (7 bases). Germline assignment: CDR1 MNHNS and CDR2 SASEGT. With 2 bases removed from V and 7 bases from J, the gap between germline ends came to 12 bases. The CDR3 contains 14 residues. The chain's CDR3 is CASSELTGRNEQFF. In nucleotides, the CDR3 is TGTGCCAGCAGTGAATTGACAGGGAGGAATGAGCAGTTCTTC.

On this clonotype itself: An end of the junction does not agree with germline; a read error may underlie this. The CDR3 is CARSRDSTYEQYF. Here the CDR3 DNA reads TGTGCCCGGAGCCGGGACAGTACCTACGAGCAGTACTTC. The chain couples TRBV30 to TRBJ2-7, with 7 nucleotides matching TRBD1. Per the germline V gene, CDR1 is GTSNPN and CDR2 is SVGIG (reference sequence). The CDR3 is made up of 13 amino acids.

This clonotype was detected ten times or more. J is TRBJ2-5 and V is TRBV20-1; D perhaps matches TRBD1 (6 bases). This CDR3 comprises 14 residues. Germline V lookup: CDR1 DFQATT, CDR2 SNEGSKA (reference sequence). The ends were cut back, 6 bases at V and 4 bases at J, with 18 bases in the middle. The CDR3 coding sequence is TGCAGTGCAATCCTCTCAGGGGCGGGAGAGACCCAGTACTTC. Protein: CSAILSGAGETQYF.

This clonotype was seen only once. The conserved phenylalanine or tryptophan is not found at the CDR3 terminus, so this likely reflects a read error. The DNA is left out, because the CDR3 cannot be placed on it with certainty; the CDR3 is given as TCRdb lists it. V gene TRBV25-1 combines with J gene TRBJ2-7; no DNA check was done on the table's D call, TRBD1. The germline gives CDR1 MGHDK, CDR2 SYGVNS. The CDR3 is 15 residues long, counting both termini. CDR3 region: CASSEVGTGSYEQHL.

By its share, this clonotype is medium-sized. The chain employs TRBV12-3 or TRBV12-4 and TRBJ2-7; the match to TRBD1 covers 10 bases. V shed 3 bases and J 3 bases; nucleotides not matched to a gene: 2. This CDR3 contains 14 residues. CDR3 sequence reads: CASSLGQGNYEQYF. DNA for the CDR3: TGTGCCAGCAGTTTGGGACAGGGGAACTACGAGCAGTACTTC.

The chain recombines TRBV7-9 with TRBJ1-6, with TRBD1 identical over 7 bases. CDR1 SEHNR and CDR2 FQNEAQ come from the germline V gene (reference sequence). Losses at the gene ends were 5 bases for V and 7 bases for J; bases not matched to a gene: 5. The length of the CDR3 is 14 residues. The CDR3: CASSPGQSNSPLHF. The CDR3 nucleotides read TGTGCCAGCAGCCCGGGACAGTCCAATTCACCCCTCCACTTT.

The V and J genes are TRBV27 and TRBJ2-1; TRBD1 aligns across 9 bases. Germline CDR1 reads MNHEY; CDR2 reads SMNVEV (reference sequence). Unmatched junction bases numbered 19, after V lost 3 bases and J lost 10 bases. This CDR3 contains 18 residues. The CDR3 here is CASSLLVWGTGWVWEQFF. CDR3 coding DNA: TGTGCCAGCAGTTTGTTAGTTTGGGGGACAGGGTGGGTATGGGAGCAGTTCTTC.

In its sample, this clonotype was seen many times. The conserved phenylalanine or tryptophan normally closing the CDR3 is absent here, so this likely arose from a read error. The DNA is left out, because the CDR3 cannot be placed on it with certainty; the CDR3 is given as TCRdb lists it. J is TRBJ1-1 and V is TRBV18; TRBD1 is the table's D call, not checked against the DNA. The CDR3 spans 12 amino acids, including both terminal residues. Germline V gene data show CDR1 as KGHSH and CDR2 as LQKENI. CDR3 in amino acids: CASSTGTIEVFL.

The chain's CDR3 is CAWSVLESTQYF. The CDR3 region has the DNA TGTGCCTGGAGTGTACTCGAGAGTACGCAGTATTTT. The chain uses TRBV30 and TRBJ2-3, with D unresolved. The CDR3 is made up of 12 amino acids. V was pared by 0 bases and J by 8 bases, with 9 bases between. The V gene's germline CDR1 is GTSNPN and CDR2 SVGIG (reference sequence).

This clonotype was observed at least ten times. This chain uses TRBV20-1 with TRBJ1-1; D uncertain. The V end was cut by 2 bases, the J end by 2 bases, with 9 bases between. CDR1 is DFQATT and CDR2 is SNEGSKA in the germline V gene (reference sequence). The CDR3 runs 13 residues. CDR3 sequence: CSARTSSNTEAFF. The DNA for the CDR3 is TGCAGTGCTAGAACCAGTTCCAACACTGAAGCTTTCTTT.

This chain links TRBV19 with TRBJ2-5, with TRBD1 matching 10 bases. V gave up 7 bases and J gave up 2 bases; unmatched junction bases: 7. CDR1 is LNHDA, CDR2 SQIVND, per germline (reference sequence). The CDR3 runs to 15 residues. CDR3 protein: CASKGRDRGQETQYF. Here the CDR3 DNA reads TGTGCCAGTAAAGGTCGGGACAGGGGTCAAGAGACCCAGTACTTC.

DNA for the CDR3: TGTGCCAGTAGTATACTAGCGGGGCTCACAGATACGCAGTATTTT. This translates into CASSILAGLTDTQYF. V gene TRBV19 combines with J gene TRBJ2-3, with 9 bases identical to TRBD2. CDR1 is LNHDA and CDR2 is SQIVND in the germline V gene (reference sequence). The trim removed 2 bases at V and 2 bases at J, leaving 2 bases unmatched. The CDR3 sequence is 15 residues long.

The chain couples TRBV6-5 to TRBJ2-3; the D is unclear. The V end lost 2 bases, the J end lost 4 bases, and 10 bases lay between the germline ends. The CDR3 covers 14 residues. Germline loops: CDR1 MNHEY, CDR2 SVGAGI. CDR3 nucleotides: TGTGCCAGCAGTTACGCTTATCCGGCAGATACGCAGTATTTT. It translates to CASSYAYPADTQYF.